The present TCR beta chain was sequenced within a study of CD8 T cells in ankylosing spondylitis. Broader study findings: Earlier reports found some motif variants in synovial fluid and blood in reactive arthritis. Characteristic of ankylosing spondylitis blood, it appeared, was a TCR beta motif comprising several highly homologous variants.

The CDR3 extends over 14 amino acids. CDR1 and CDR2 from the germline V gene are SGHVS and FQNEAQ. V lost 4 bases, J lost 3 bases, and 12 bases lay in between. Quantitative molecular-barcoded 5'-RACE generated the TCR beta libraries. TCRdb processed the 5' RACE reads anew with MiXCR; each CDR3 protein has one entry. The sample has under 120,000 distinct CDR3 sequences, 20% to 30% seen once. Details on this clonotype: Antigen unknown.

V is TRBV7-8 and J is TRBJ1-2; weak D call: TRBD1 (5 bases). Sequenced input: synovial fluid, either unsorted or a sorted T cell fraction (not recorded which). This clonotype was sampled from a male donor with ankylosing spondylitis. This chain's CDR3 is CASSSLGTHYGYTF. The CDR3 coding sequence is TGTGCCAGCAGCTCCCTCGGGACTCACTATGGCTACACCTTC.